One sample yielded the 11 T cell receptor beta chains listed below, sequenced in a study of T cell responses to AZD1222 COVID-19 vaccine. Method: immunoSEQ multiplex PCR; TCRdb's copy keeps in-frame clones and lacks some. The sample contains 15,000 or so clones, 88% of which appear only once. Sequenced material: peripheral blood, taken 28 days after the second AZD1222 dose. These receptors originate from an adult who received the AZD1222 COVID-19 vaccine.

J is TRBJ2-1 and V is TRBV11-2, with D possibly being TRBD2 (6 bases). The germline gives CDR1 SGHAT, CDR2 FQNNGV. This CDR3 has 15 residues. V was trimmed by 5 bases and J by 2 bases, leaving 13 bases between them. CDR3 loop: CASSPRDRTYNEQFF. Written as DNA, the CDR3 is TGTGCCAGCAGCCCGCGGGACCGAACCTACAATGAGCAGTTCTTC.

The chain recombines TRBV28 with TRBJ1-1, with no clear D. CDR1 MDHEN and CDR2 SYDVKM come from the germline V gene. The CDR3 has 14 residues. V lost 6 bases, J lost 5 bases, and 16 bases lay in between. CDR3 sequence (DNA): TGTGCCAGCAGCCTAAGGGTCCCGCCGACTGAAGCTTTCTTT. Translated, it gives CASSLRVPPTEAFF.

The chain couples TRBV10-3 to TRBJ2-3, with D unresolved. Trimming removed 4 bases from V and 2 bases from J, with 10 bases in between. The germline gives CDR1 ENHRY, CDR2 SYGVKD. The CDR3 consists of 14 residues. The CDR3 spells CAISVDSHTDTQYF. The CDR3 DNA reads TGTGCCATCAGTGTCGACTCCCACACAGATACGCAGTATTTT.

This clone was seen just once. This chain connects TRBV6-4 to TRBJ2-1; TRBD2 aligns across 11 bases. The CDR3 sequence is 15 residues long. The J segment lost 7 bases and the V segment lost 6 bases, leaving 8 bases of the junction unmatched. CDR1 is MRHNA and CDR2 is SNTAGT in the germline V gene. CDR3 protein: CASSPLAGERNEQFF. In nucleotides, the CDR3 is TGTGCCAGCAGCCCACTAGCGGGAGAAAGGAATGAGCAGTTCTTC.

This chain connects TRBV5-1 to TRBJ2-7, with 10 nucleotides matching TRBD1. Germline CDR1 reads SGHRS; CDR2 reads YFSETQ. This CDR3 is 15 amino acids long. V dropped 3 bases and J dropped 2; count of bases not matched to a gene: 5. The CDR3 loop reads CASSYAGTGAYEQYF. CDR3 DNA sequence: TGCGCCAGCAGCTACGCCGGGACAGGGGCCTACGAGCAGTACTTC.

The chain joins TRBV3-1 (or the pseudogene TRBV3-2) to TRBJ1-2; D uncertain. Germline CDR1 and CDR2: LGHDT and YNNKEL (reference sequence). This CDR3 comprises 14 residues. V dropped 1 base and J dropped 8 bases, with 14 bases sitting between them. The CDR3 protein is CASSQGYSRGGYTF. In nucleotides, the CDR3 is TGTGCCAGCAGCCAAGGGTACAGCCGGGGAGGCTACACCTTC.

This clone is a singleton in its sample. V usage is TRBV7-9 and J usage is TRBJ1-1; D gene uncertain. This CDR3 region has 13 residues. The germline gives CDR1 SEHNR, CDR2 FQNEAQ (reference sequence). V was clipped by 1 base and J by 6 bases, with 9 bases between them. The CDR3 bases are TGTGCCAGCAGCTTAGTACCGGTTCCTGAAGCTTTCTTT. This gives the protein CASSLVPVPEAFF.

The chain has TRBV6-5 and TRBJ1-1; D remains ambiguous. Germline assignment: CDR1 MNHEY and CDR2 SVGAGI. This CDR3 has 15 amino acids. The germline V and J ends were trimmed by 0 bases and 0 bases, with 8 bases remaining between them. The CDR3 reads CASSYSIGMNTEAFF. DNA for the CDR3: TGTGCCAGCAGTTACTCTATAGGTATGAACACTGAAGCTTTCTTT.

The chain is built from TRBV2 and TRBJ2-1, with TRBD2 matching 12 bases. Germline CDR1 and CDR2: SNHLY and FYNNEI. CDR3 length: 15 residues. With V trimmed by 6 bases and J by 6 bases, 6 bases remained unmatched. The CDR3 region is CASRATSGSFNEQFF. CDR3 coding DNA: TGTGCCAGCAGAGCGACTAGCGGGAGTTTCAATGAGCAGTTCTTC.

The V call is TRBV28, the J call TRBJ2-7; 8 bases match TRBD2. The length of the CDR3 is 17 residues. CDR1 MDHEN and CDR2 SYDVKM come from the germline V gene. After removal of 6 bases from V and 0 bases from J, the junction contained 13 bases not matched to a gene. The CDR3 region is CASSRSTGRVSSYEQYF. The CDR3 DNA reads TGTGCCAGCAGCCGGTCTACCGGGAGGGTGAGCTCCTACGAGCAGTACTTC.

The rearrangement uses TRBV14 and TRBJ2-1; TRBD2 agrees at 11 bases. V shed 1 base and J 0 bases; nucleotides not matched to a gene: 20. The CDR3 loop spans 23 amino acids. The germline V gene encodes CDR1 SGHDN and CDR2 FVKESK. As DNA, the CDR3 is TGTGCCAGCAGCCAAGGACAGACAGGGCAAAAGGCTAGCGGGAGGAGCTCCTACAATGAGCAGTTCTTC. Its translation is CASSQGQTGQKASGRSSYNEQFF.